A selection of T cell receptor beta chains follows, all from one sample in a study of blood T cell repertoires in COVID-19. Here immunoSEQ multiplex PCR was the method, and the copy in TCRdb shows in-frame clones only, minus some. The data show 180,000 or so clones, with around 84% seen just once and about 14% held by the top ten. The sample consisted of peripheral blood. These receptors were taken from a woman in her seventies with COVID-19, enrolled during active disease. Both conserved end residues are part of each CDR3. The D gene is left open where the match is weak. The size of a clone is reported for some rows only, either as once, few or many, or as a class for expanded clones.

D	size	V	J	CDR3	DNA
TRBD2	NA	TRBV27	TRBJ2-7	CASSLFSGRLEQYF	TGTGCCAGCAGTTTATTTAGCGGGAGGCTCGAGCAGTACTTC
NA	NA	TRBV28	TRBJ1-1	CASKDAGWVAFF	TGTGCCAGCAAGGATGCAGGGTGGGTAGCTTTCTTT
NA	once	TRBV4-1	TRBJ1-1	CASSQETTGEGDQAFF	TGCGCCAGCAGCCAAGAAACGACAGGTGAAGGAGACCAAGCTTTCTTT
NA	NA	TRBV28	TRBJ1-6	CASGSSSGYNSPLHF	TGTGCCAGCGGGTCAAGTTCAGGGTACAATTCACCCCTCCACTTT
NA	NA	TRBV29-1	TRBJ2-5	CSVGTGHTQETQYF	TGCAGCGTGGGGACGGGACATACACAAGAGACCCAGTACTTC
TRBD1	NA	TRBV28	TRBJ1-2	CASSPDRGPLANYGYTF	TGTGCCAGCAGTCCCGACAGGGGCCCTTTAGCTAACTATGGCTACACCTTC
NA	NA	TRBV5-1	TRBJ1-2	CASSLEGHPSNGYTF	TGCGCCAGCAGCTTGGAGGGACACCCGTCTAATGGCTACACCTTC
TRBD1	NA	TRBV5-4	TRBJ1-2	CASSSDRVGTNYGYTF	TGTGCCAGCAGCTCCGACAGGGTGGGGACTAACTATGGCTACACCTTC
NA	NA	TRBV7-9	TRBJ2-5	CASSSGQGQYF	TGTGCCAGCAGCTCGGGTCAGGGCCAGTACTTC
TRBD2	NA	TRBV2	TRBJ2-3	CASRPHPAGGDAF	TGTGCCAGCAGACCCCACCCCGCGGGGGGCGACGCTTTT
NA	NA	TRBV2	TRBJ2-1	CASSESGGEFLGQFF	TGTGCCAGCAGTGAATCGGGCGGGGAATTCTTGGGGCAGTTCTTC
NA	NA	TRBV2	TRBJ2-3	CASTSIPGSHGSDTQYF	TGTGCCAGCACTTCCATACCAGGGTCCCATGGTTCCGATACGCAGTATTTT
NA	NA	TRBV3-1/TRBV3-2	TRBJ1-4	CASSPRGGMREKLFF	TGTGCCAGCAGCCCACGTGGAGGAATGCGGGAAAAACTGTTTTTT
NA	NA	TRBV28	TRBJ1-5	CASRPSSNQPQHF	TGTGCCAGCAGGCCAAGCAGCAATCAGCCCCAGCATTTT
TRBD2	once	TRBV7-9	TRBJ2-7	CASSPSGSYEQYF	TGTGCCAGCAGCCCTAGCGGGAGCTACGAGCAGTACTTC
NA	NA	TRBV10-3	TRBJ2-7	CAIRQLYEQYF	TGTGCCATCAGACAGCTCTACGAGCAGTACTTC
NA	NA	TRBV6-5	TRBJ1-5	CASSTSGVQPQHF	TGTGCCAGCAGTACATCAGGGGTACAGCCCCAGCATTTT
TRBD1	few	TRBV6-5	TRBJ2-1	CASKDRGVYNEQFF	TGTGCCAGCAAGGACAGGGGCGTATACAATGAGCAGTTCTTC
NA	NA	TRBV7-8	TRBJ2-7	CASSPSLGAYEQYF	TGTGCCAGCAGCCCCAGTTTGGGGGCTTACGAGCAGTACTTC
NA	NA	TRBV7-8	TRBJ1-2	CASSARGVRGYTF	TGTGCCAGCAGCGCACGGGGGGTCCGAGGCTACACCTTC
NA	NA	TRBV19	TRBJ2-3	CASRNYVSGDYADTQYF	TGTGCCAGTAGGAACTACGTGTCAGGGGATTATGCAGATACGCAGTATTTT
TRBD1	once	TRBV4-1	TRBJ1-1	CASRPRGPENTEAFF	TGCGCCAGCAGACCCAGGGGGCCAGAGAACACTGAAGCTTTCTTT
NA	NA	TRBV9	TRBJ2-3	CASSVAGYTQYF	TGTGCCAGCAGCGTGGCAGGGTATACGCAGTATTTT
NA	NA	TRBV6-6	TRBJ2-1	CASSSNLGTLGEQFF	TGTGCCAGCAGTTCCAACCTCGGGACTCTCGGTGAGCAGTTCTTC
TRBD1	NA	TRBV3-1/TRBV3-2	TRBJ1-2	CASSPRLTGGGGYTF	TGTGCCAGCAGCCCACGCCTGACAGGGGGCGGTGGCTACACCTTC
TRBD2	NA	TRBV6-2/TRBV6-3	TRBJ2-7	CASSLSGRVYEQYF	TGTGCCAGCAGTCTGAGCGGGAGAGTCTACGAGCAGTACTTC
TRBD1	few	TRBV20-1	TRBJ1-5	CSARKTGLQHF	TGCAGTGCTAGAAAGACAGGGCTCCAGCATTTT
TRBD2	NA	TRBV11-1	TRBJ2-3	CASSPIAGVTDTQYF	TGTGCCAGCAGCCCGATAGCGGGGGTCACAGATACGCAGTATTTT
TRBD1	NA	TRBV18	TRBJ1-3	CATRQGENTIYF	TGTGCCACTCGACAGGGGGAAAACACCATATATTTT
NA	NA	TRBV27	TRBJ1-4	CASSFGFGNEKLFF	TGTGCCAGCAGTTTTGGTTTCGGTAATGAAAAACTGTTTTTT
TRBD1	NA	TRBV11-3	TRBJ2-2	CASAKSGQAITGELFF	TGTGCCAGCGCCAAATCGGGACAGGCGATCACCGGGGAGCTGTTTTTT
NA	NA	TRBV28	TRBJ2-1	CASSPRTPATYNEQFF	TGTGCCAGCAGTCCAAGGACTCCGGCGACCTACAATGAGCAGTTCTTC
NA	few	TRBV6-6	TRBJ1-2	CASSPLTGSYGYTF	TGTGCCAGCAGTCCCCTAACGGGGTCCTATGGCTACACCTTC
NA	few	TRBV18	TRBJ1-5	CASSPVDSRDQPQHF	TGTGCCAGCTCACCAGTTGACAGCCGTGATCAGCCCCAGCATTTT
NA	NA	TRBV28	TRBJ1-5	CASRLQAPQPQHF	TGTGCCAGCAGGCTACAGGCCCCCCAGCCCCAGCATTTT
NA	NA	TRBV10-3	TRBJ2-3	CAISEWGDTQYF	TGTGCCATCAGTGAGTGGGGCGATACGCAGTATTTT
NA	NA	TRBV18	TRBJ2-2	CASSPRSTVSGELFF	TGTGCCAGCTCACCAAGAAGCACAGTGAGCGGGGAGCTGTTTTTT
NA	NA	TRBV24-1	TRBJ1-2	CATSDPGTYGYTF	TGTGCCACCAGTGATCCTGGCACATATGGCTACACCTTC
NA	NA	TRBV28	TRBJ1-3	CASSQVWGGNTIYF	TGTGCCAGCAGCCAAGTCTGGGGCGGAAACACCATATATTTT
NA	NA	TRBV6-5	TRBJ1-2	CASSRSSGLSFYTF	TGTGCCAGCAGCCGCAGCTCGGGACTGTCCTTCTACACCTTC
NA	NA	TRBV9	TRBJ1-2	CASAGGGYGYTF	TGTGCCAGCGCCGGGGGGGGCTATGGCTACACCTTC
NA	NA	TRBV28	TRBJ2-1	CASSFSGGFPDEQFF	TGTGCCAGCAGTTTTTCAGGAGGGTTTCCCGATGAGCAGTTCTTC
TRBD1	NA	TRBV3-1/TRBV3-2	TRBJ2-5	CASSHPRQGGETQYF	TGTGCCAGCAGCCATCCGCGACAGGGGGGCGAGACCCAGTACTTC
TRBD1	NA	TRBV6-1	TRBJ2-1	CASSALEGTGGYNEQFF	TGTGCCAGCAGTGCCCTCGAAGGGACAGGGGGGTACAATGAGCAGTTCTTC
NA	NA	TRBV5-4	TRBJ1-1	CASSLAGNTEAFF	TGTGCCAGCAGCTTGGCAGGGAACACTGAAGCTTTCTTT
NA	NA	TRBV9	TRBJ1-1	CASSSPGRNTEAFF	TGTGCCAGCTCAAGTCCGGGTCGTAACACTGAAGCTTTCTTT
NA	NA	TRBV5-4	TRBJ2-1	CASSVIAVYNEQFF	TGTGCCAGCAGCGTTATAGCGGTCTACAATGAGCAGTTCTTC
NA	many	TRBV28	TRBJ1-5	CASSSNTGSEPQHF	TGTGCCAGCAGTTCCAATACAGGGTCTGAGCCCCAGCATTTT
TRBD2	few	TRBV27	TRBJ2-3	CASGEGGGRTDTQYF	TGTGCCAGCGGGGAGGGAGGCGGAAGGACAGATACGCAGTATTTT
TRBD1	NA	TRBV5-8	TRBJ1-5	CASSLSQGQAYNQPQHF	TGTGCCAGCAGCTTGTCCCAAGGACAGGCATACAATCAGCCCCAGCATTTT
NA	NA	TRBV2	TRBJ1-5	CASSEQGYEQPQHF	TGTGCCAGCAGTGAACAGGGTTACGAACAGCCCCAGCATTTT
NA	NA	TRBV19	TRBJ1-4	CASSILRGRATNEKLFF	TGTGCCAGTAGTATATTGCGGGGAAGGGCAACTAATGAAAAACTGTTTTTT
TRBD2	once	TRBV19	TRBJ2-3	CASSVTSGADTQYF	TGTGCCAGTAGTGTGACTAGCGGGGCAGATACGCAGTATTTT
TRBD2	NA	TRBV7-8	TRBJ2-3	CASSLVTGAGTDTQYF	TGTGCCAGCAGCTTAGTTACGGGAGCGGGGACAGATACGCAGTATTTT